These T cell receptor beta chains were read from a single sample in a study of blood T cell repertoires in COVID-19. The table came from immunoSEQ multiplex PCR; TCRdb's copy has only in-frame clones and leaves some out. The sample includes 150,000 or so clones, more than 65% of them seen just once. The sequenced sample consisted of PBMCs or T cells enriched from blood (not recorded which). The source of these receptors is a man aged 45 to 65 who had recovered from COVID-19. The CDR3 runs from the conserved cysteine through the conserved F or W. The order of the fields is J gene, V gene, clone size, D gene, CDR3 DNA, CDR3 protein. A D gene is named only where the DNA matches it firmly. Size tells how often a clone was seen (once, few, many) or the class of an expanded clone, and some rows leave it out.

>TRBJ2-3|TRBV24-1|-|-
TGTGCCACCAGTGAGGGGCGCGCTGGGGATACGCAGTATTTT
CATSEGRAGDTQYF
>TRBJ1-6|TRBV30|few|-
TGTGCCTGGAGTGTTGCAGGGAGGTCCTATAATTCACCCCTCCACTTT
CAWSVAGRSYNSPLHF
>TRBJ1-4|TRBV24-1|-|-
TGTGCCACCAGTGATTCCCCACCTACACAGGAAAAACTGTTTTTT
CATSDSPPTQEKLFF
>TRBJ1-4|TRBV11-3|few|-
TGTGCCAGCAGCCGCGTAAGGGGAAGGGACACATCTAATGAAAAACTGTTTTTT
CASSRVRGRDTSNEKLFF
>TRBJ2-1|TRBV16|-|-
TGTGCCAGCAGCCAATCTTTATTCAATGAGCAGTTCTTC
CASSQSLFNEQFF
>TRBJ2-2|TRBV5-8|few|TRBD2
TGTGCCAGCAGCCCGGGACTAGCGGGACCCCGTAGCGGGGAGCTGTTTTTT
CASSPGLAGPRSGELFF
>TRBJ2-6|TRBV6-4|-|TRBD1
TGTGCCAGCAGTGACTCATACCCGGGACAGGCCTTCGGGGCCAACGTCCTGACTTTC
CASSDSYPGQAFGANVLTF
>TRBJ2-3|TRBV5-1|-|TRBD1
TGCGCCAGCAGCTCGGACAGGGGGTCGACAGATACGCAGTATTTT
CASSSDRGSTDTQYF
>TRBJ1-4|TRBV12-3/TRBV12-4|-|TRBD1
TGTGCCAGCAGTTTGGCAGGGGGAGGAAAACTGTTTTTT
CASSLAGGGKLFF
>TRBJ1-2|TRBV6-1|-|TRBD1
TGTGCCAGCAGTGTAGCGACAGGGGGCTCCTATGGCTACACCTTC
CASSVATGGSYGYTF
>TRBJ2-7|TRBV5-6|-|TRBD2
TGTGCCAGCAGCTTGGTTTTCACAGCTAGCGGAAACTCCTACGAGCAGTACTTC
CASSLVFTASGNSYEQYF
>TRBJ1-5|TRBV5-6|-|-
TGTGCCAGCAGCTTGACAGGCGGAAATCAGCCCCAGCATTTT
CASSLTGGNQPQHF
>TRBJ2-4|TRBV7-9|-|TRBD2
TGTGCCAGCAGCCCACCCGGGAGGAACATTCAGTACTTC
CASSPPGRNIQYF
>TRBJ2-3|TRBV5-5|once|-
TGTGCCAGCAGCTTTCTACCGGGGAGCACAGATACGCAGTATTTT
CASSFLPGSTDTQYF
>TRBJ1-1|TRBV7-3|-|-
TGTGCCAGCAGCCAAGGGGTTACGACTGAAGCTTTCTTT
CASSQGVTTEAFF